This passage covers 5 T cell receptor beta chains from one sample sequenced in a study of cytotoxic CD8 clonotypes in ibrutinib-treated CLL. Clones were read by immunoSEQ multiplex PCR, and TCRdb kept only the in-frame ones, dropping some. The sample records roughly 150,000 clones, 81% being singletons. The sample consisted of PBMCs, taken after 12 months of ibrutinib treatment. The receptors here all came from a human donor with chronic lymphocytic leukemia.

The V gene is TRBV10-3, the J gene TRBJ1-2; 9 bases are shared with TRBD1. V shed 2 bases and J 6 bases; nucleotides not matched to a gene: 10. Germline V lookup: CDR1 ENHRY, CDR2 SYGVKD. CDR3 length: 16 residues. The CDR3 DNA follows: TGTGCCATCAGTGAGCCGGATAAGACAGGGGGGGATGGCTACACCTTC. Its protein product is CAISEPDKTGGDGYTF.

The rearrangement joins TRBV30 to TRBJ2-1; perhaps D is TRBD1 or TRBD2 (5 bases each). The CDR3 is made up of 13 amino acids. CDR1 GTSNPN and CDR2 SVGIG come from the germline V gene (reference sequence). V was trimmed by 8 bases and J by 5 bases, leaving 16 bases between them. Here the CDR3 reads CAAPGPYNNEQFF. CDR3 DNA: TGTGCCGCCCCGGGGCCATACAACAATGAGCAGTTCTTC. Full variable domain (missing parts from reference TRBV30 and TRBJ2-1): SQTIHQWPATLVQPVGSPLSLECTVEGTSNPNLYWYRQAAGRGLQLLFYSVGIGQISSEVPQNLSASRPQDRQFILSSKKLLLSDSGFYLCAAPGPYNNEQFFGPGTRLTVL.

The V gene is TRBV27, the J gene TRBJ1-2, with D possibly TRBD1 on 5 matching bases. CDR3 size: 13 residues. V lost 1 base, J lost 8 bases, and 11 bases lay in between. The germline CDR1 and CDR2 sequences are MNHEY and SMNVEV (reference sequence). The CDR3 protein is CASSLWSSGGYTF. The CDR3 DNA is TGTGCCAGCAGTTTATGGTCCTCAGGGGGCTACACCTTC.

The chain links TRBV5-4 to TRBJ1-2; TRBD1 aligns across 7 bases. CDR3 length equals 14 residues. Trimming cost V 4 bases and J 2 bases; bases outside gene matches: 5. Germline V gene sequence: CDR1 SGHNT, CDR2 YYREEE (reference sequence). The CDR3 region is CASSPQQGNYGYTF. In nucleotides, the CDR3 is TGTGCCAGCAGCCCTCAACAGGGGAACTATGGCTACACCTTC.

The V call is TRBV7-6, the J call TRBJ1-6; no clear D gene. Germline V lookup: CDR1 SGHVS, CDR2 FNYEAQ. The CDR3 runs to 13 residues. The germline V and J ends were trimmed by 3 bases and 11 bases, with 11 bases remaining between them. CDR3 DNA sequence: TGTGCCAGCAGCTTTGCCATCGGGGCACCCCTCCACTTT. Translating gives CASSFAIGAPLHF.